This T cell receptor beta chain was identified during a study of shared T cell receptors in the human thymus. Repertoires were generated with immunoSEQ multiplex PCR, while TCRdb's copy carries only in-frame clones and drops some. The data contain about 710,000 clones, around 87% of them singletons. Germline-derived CDR1 and CDR2 are GTSNPN and SVGIG (reference sequence). This CDR3 has 14 amino acids. V was shortened by 5 bases and J by 4 bases, with 14 bases between the two germline ends. Another study also made use of these data, one on human thymus T cells.

The sequence came from a boy in the first two years of life with a congenital heart defect. The chain has TRBV30 and TRBJ2-2, with a tentative D call TRBD1 (6 bases). The sequenced sample consisted of thymocytes. CDR3 residues: CAWGSGHFTGELFF. As DNA, the CDR3 is TGTGCCTGGGGTTCGGGACACTTCACCGGGGAGCTGTTTTTT.